These 9 T cell receptor beta chains were all obtained from the same sample, sequenced in a study of T-cell reconstitution after alpha-beta-depleted transplantation in children. Unique molecular identifiers were used to barcode this TCRbeta library. Via MiXCR, TCRdb re-called the PCR reads, giving one row per CDR3 protein. Among some 100,000 distinct CDR3 sequences listed, less than 25% were seen once. The specimen comprised PBMCs, sampled before TCRalphabeta/CD19-depleted stem cell transplant. The origin of the receptors is a boy younger than 10 with acute lymphoblastic leukemia, due to receive a stem cell transplant.

This clonotype was recorded a few times. This sequence joins TRBV9 and TRBJ2-7, with a weak D call TRBD1 (5 bases). CDR3 length: 14 amino acids. From germline, CDR1 is SGDLS and CDR2 YYNGEE. Trimming removed 0 bases at V and 0 bases at J, with 7 bases between. The CDR3: CASSVGQYSYEQYF. The CDR3 nucleotides are TGTGCCAGCAGCGTAGGACAGTACTCCTACGAGCAGTACTTC. Full variable domain (missing parts from reference TRBV9 and TRBJ2-7): DSGVTQTPKHLITATGQRVTLRCSPRSGDLSVYWYQQSLDQGLQFLIQYYNGEERAKGNILERFSAQQFPDLHSELNLSSLELGDSALYFCASSVGQYSYEQYFGPGTRLTVT.

This sequence joins TRBV6-5 and TRBJ2-3; 10 nucleotides line up with TRBD1. Trimming at V came to 6 bases and at J to 4 bases, leaving 7 bases not matched to a gene. The V gene's germline CDR1 is MNHEY and CDR2 SVGAGI. The CDR3 consists of 15 residues. CDR3 sequence reads: CASSFTGQGADTQYF. The CDR3, as DNA: TGTGCCAGCAGCTTTACTGGACAGGGGGCAGATACGCAGTATTTT.

This clonotype showed up just a few times. The rearrangement links TRBV20-1 to TRBJ2-7, with D perhaps TRBD2 (5 bases). Germline CDR1 and CDR2: DFQATT and SNEGSKA (reference sequence). The CDR3 is 14 amino acids. Trimming took 3 bases from V and 0 from J, leaving 12 bases between them. Here the CDR3 reads CSARKRRRSYEQYF. CDR3 DNA: TGCAGTGCTAGGAAGCGGAGGCGCTCCTACGAGCAGTACTTC.

The chain couples TRBV6-1 to TRBJ1-5; D is ambiguous. V lost 8 bases, J lost 2 bases, and 10 bases lay in between. The germline V gene has CDR1 MNHNS and CDR2 SASEGT. This CDR3 is built from 13 residues. This chain's CDR3 is CASGNARNQPQHF. CDR3 sequence (DNA): TGTGCCAGCGGTAACGCCCGCAATCAGCCCCAGCATTTT.

The chain is built from TRBV5-6 and TRBJ2-1; TRBD2 matches at 11 bases. The V gene's germline CDR1 is SGHDT and CDR2 YYEEEE. This CDR3 contains 16 residues. Losses at the gene ends were 1 base for V and 7 bases for J; bases not matched to a gene: 7. This CDR3 is CASSLKGLAELNEQFF. In nucleotides, the CDR3 is TGTGCCAGCAGCTTGAAGGGACTAGCGGAGTTGAATGAGCAGTTCTTC.

The rearrangement links TRBV28 to TRBJ2-7, with 9 bases identical to TRBD1. Trimming took 4 bases from V and 4 from J; bases not matched to a gene: 2. This CDR3 is built from 13 residues. The germline CDR1 and CDR2 sequences are MDHEN and SYDVKM. CDR3 DNA sequence: TGTGCCAGCAGTTATGGACAGGGGTACGAGCAGTACTTC. Translating gives CASSYGQGYEQYF.

The table lists this clonotype with a few counts. J is TRBJ2-2 and V is TRBV28; 7 bases map to TRBD2. This CDR3 contains 14 residues. With V trimmed by 8 bases and J by 5 bases, 8 bases remained unmatched. Germline CDR1 MDHEN, CDR2 SYDVKM. The CDR3 is CASWASGVTGELFF. In DNA, the CDR3 is TGTGCCAGCTGGGCTAGCGGAGTAACCGGGGAGCTGTTTTTT.

The chain uses TRBV5-6 and TRBJ1-5; tentative D call: TRBD1 (5 bases). Germline CDR1 is SGHDT and CDR2 is YYEEEE. The V gene lost 2 bases and the J gene lost 6 bases, with 6 bases spanning the gap. The CDR3 is 12 amino acids. CDR3 residues: CASSFGAQPQHF. The CDR3 bases are TGTGCCAGCAGCTTCGGGGCTCAGCCCCAGCATTTT.

In its sample, this clonotype was seen a few times. The rearrangement joins TRBV20-1 to TRBJ2-1; D gene uncertain. CDR1 DFQATT and CDR2 SNEGSKA come from the germline V gene (reference sequence). V was pared by 3 bases and J by 3 bases, with 12 bases between. The CDR3 length is 14 residues. This chain's CDR3 is CSASVSVSYNEQFF. The CDR3 nucleotides are TGCAGTGCTAGTGTATCGGTTAGCTACAATGAGCAGTTCTTC.